Below are 25 T cell receptor beta chains sequenced from a single sample in a study of blood T cell dynamics during melanoma immunotherapy. The table came from immunoSEQ multiplex PCR; TCRdb's copy has only in-frame clones and leaves some out. The table has around 200 clones, around 85% seen once; the top ten hold 10%. Time point reported: pre-treatment baseline. The input for sequencing was central memory CD8+ T cells from blood, taken from a patient treated with checkpoint blockade. Receptors originate from a human donor with melanoma.

The chain joins TRBV27 to TRBJ1-1, with D unclear. The CDR3 consists of 13 residues. The V end was cut by 6 bases, the J end by 6 bases, with 14 bases between. The V gene's germline CDR1 is MNHEY and CDR2 SMNVEV (reference sequence). The CDR3 DNA reads as TGTGCCAGCAGGCAGTCCCCGGGTGCTGAAGCTTTCTTT. This codes for CASRQSPGAEAFF.

CDR3 in amino acids: CASSGTSGRAHEQFF. The CDR3 nucleotides read TGTGCCAGCAGCGGGACTAGCGGGAGGGCCCATGAGCAGTTCTTC. This chain uses TRBV7-9 with TRBJ2-1; 16 positions agree with TRBD2. CDR3 length: 15 residues. With 5 bases clipped from V and 8 bases from J, the junction kept 3 bases outside the gene matches. Germline V gene lookup returns CDR1 SEHNR and CDR2 FQNEAQ (reference sequence).

The chain employs TRBV13 and TRBJ1-4; TRBD1 agrees at 9 bases. The CDR3 runs to 16 residues. Germline CDR1 and CDR2: PRHDT and FYEKMQ (reference sequence). Trimming took 5 bases from V and 7 from J; bases not matched to a gene: 11. The CDR3 DNA follows: TGTGCCAGCAGCAGCCGGGACAGGGTGGGAGGTGAAAAACTGTTTTTT. It codes for CASSSRDRVGGEKLFF.

The genes are TRBV6-1 and TRBJ1-4, with 8 bases fitting TRBD1. CDR1 and CDR2 (germline): MNHNS, SASEGT. The V gene end was trimmed by 1 base and the J gene end by 7 bases; junction bases not matched to a gene: 5. This CDR3 is 15 amino acids long. The CDR3: CASSEVSGGGEKLFF. The CDR3 DNA reads as TGTGCCAGCAGTGAAGTATCAGGGGGCGGTGAAAAACTGTTTTTT.

The chain is built from TRBV4-2 and TRBJ2-7; the D gene is possibly TRBD2 (5 bases). CDR3 length: 15 amino acids. V lost 3 bases, J lost 2 bases, and 14 bases lay in between. CDR1 is LGHNA and CDR2 is YNFKEQ in the germline V gene. CDR3 residues: CASSQDAAEAYEQYF. As DNA, the CDR3 is TGTGCCAGCAGCCAGGATGCAGCGGAAGCCTACGAGCAGTACTTC.

The CDR3 region has the DNA TGTGCCAGCAGCTTAGGGACTGCCACTGAAGCTTTCTTT. It codes for CASSLGTATEAFF. V and J are TRBV7-9 and TRBJ1-1, with no clear D. CDR1 SEHNR and CDR2 FQNEAQ come from the germline V gene (reference sequence). CDR3 length: 13 residues. V gave up 1 base and J gave up 4 bases, with 7 bases separating them.

The chain is built from TRBV7-2 and TRBJ2-3, with a possible D match to TRBD2 (5 bases). Trimming shortened V by 5 bases and J by 0 bases, and 15 bases separated the two germline ends. The germline V gene encodes CDR1 SGHTA and CDR2 FQGNSA. The CDR3 totals 16 residues. CDR3 nucleotide sequence: TGTGCCAGCAGCCCCGCCGACGGCGGGAGCACAGATACGCAGTATTTT. Translation: CASSPADGGSTDTQYF. The full variable domain, its missing parts supplied by reference TRBV7-2 and TRBJ2-3, is GAGVSQSPSNKVTEKGKDVELRCDPISGHTALYWYRQSLGQGLEFLIYFQGNSAPDKSGLPSDRFSAERTGGSVSTLTIQRTQQEDSAVYLCASSPADGGSTDTQYFGPGTRLTVL.

This chain connects TRBV30 to TRBJ1-2; 7 nucleotides match TRBD1. The CDR3 consists of 16 residues. Germline lookup yields CDR1 GTSNPN and CDR2 SVGIG (reference sequence). The V and J ends lost 2 bases and 5 bases, in that order; junction bases with no gene match: 14. CDR3 sequence: CAWSTPPDRAPYGYTF. CDR3 bases: TGTGCCTGGAGTACACCCCCCGACAGGGCTCCTTATGGCTACACCTTC.

V and J are TRBV6-4 and TRBJ2-3, with 7 bases that match TRBD2. This CDR3 comprises 12 residues. After removal of 2 bases from V and 12 bases from J, the junction contained 5 bases not matched to a gene. CDR1 MRHNA and CDR2 SNTAGT come from the germline V gene. The CDR3 sequence is CASSDREGSQYF. In DNA, the CDR3 is TGTGCCAGCAGTGACAGGGAGGGTTCACAGTATTTT.

The chain has TRBV6-1 and TRBJ1-5; 9 bases fit TRBD1. The CDR3 loop spans 15 amino acids. Germline V gives CDR1 MNHNS, CDR2 SASEGT. V shed 1 base and J 7 bases; nucleotides not matched to a gene: 5. DNA of the CDR3: TGTGCCAGCAGTGAAGAAACAGGGGGCGGCCAGCCCCAGCATTTT. It translates to CASSEETGGGQPQHF.

This chain uses TRBV6-4 with TRBJ2-6, with D unclear. The V gene's germline CDR1 is MRHNA and CDR2 SNTAGT. The CDR3 loop spans 16 amino acids. The V gene lost 0 bases and the J gene lost 1 base, with 7 bases spanning the gap. For the CDR3, the DNA is TGTGCCAGCAGTGACTCCTCCGGGTCTGGGGCCAACGTCCTGACTTTC. Amino acid sequence: CASSDSSGSGANVLTF.

V and J are TRBV7-8 and TRBJ1-5; 10 bases line up with TRBD1. After removal of 6 bases from V and 4 bases from J, the junction contained 9 bases not matched to a gene. Germline lookup yields CDR1 SGHVS and CDR2 FQNEAQ. The CDR3 has 16 residues. DNA for the CDR3: TGTGCCAGCAGTTCACCGAGGGGACAGGGGAATCAGCCCCAGCATTTT. It codes for CASSSPRGQGNQPQHF.

The V and J genes are TRBV4-2 and TRBJ2-1; D gene uncertain. This CDR3 is built from 11 residues. V was shortened by 2 bases and J by 7 bases, with 3 bases between the two germline ends. The V gene's germline CDR1 is LGHNA and CDR2 YNFKEQ. The CDR3 loop reads CASSQINEQFF. The CDR3 bases are TGTGCCAGCAGCCAAATAAATGAGCAGTTCTTC.

This clone was detected a few times. The chain uses TRBV6-1 and TRBJ1-6, with 7 bases lining up with TRBD1. The CDR3 has 15 residues. From germline, CDR1 is MNHNS and CDR2 SASEGT. V trimming: 1 base; J trimming: 7 bases; junction bases outside the gene matches: 4. The CDR3 nucleotides are TGTGCCAGCAGTGAAGGACAGGGTGACAATTCACCCCTCCACTTT. It is translated as CASSEGQGDNSPLHF.

The chain combines TRBV6-1 with TRBJ2-1; D gene ambiguous. Germline loops: CDR1 MNHNS, CDR2 SASEGT. The CDR3 length is 14 residues. V gave up 2 bases and J gave up 4 bases, with 9 bases separating them. The CDR3 protein is CASSESEEYNEQFF. DNA for the CDR3: TGTGCCAGCAGTGAAAGCGAGGAGTACAATGAGCAGTTCTTC.

The chain joins TRBV25-1 to TRBJ1-3, with D possibly being TRBD1 (6 bases). Germline CDR1 and CDR2: MGHDK and SYGVNS. The V gene lost 1 base and the J gene lost 6 bases, with 16 bases spanning the gap. The CDR3 sequence is 16 residues long. Here the CDR3 DNA reads TGTGCCAGCAGTGAATCGGAAGGGCAGGGGAAAAACACCATATATTTT. Encoded protein: CASSESEGQGKNTIYF.

The rearrangement links TRBV6-4 to TRBJ2-2; D unclear. V was pared by 4 bases and J by 1 base, with 7 bases between. The CDR3 sequence is 14 residues long. CDR1 and CDR2 from the germline V gene are MRHNA and SNTAGT. The CDR3 protein is CASSAGLNTGELFF. The CDR3 DNA is TGTGCCAGCAGTGCCGGGTTGAACACCGGGGAGCTGTTTTTT.

The CDR3 DNA is TGTGCCAGCAGCCAAGACGTAGGGGGCGGCTATAATTCACCCCTCCACTTT. Translation: CASSQDVGGGYNSPLHF. This chain joins TRBV4-2 and TRBJ1-6; the match to TRBD1 covers 7 bases. V dropped 0 bases and J dropped 3; count of bases not matched to a gene: 5. CDR3 size: 17 residues. CDR1 and CDR2 from the germline V gene are LGHNA and YNFKEQ.

The V gene is TRBV4-1, the J gene TRBJ1-2; possible D gene TRBD1, 6 bases. V gave up 4 bases and J gave up 8 bases, with 17 bases separating them. The CDR3 contains 14 residues. Germline V CDR1 and CDR2: MGHRA, YSYEKL. CDR3 nucleotides: TGCGCCAGCAGCCTCGACAGGCTAACGGGGGGCTACACCTTC. Translating it yields CASSLDRLTGGYTF.

The chain joins TRBV6-4 to TRBJ2-2; D remains ambiguous. The CDR3 runs to 13 residues. V was trimmed by 3 bases and J by 0 bases, leaving 2 bases between them. In germline, CDR1 is MRHNA, CDR2 SNTAGT. The CDR3 sequence: CASSEANTGELFF. The CDR3 nucleotides read TGTGCCAGCAGTGAAGCGAACACCGGGGAGCTGTTTTTT.

V is TRBV6-4 and J is TRBJ2-2; no definite D call. From germline, CDR1 is MRHNA and CDR2 SNTAGT. With 2 bases removed from V and 7 bases from J, the gap between germline ends came to 5 bases. CDR3 length: 12 amino acids. The CDR3 nucleotides are TGTGCCAGCAGTGACAGGGACGGGGAGCTGTTTTTT. Translated: CASSDRDGELFF.

The gene calls are TRBV10-3 and TRBJ1-1; D gene ambiguous. Germline-derived CDR1 and CDR2 are ENHRY and SYGVKD. The CDR3 extends over 13 amino acids. Trimming removed 8 bases at V and 0 bases at J, with 10 bases between. The CDR3 DNA follows: TGTGCCATCGCGGGTGGGGTGAACACTGAAGCTTTCTTT. It codes for CAIAGGVNTEAFF.

The V gene is TRBV6-5, the J gene TRBJ2-7; D possibly corresponds to TRBD2 (5 bases). The length of the CDR3 is 14 residues. Deletions cut 0 bases from V and 9 bases from J, with 15 bases between. Germline V gene lookup returns CDR1 MNHEY and CDR2 SVGAGI. CDR3: CASSYSSEGSGQYF. CDR3 DNA sequence: TGTGCCAGCAGTTACTCGTCAGAAGGAAGCGGGCAGTACTTC.

The V call is TRBV28, the J call TRBJ2-2, with 13 bases that match TRBD2. The CDR3 is 16 residues long. Trimming removed 5 bases from V and 5 bases from J; junction bases left unmatched: 5. Germline CDR1 MDHEN, CDR2 SYDVKM. The CDR3 is CASSPGTSGETGELFF. DNA for the CDR3: TGTGCCAGCAGTCCTGGGACTAGCGGGGAAACCGGGGAGCTGTTTTTT.

In its sample, this clone was seen once. The rearrangement uses TRBV4-2 and TRBJ1-3; tentatively, D is TRBD1 (5 bases). CDR1 LGHNA and CDR2 YNFKEQ come from the germline V gene. The V gene lost 0 bases and the J gene lost 8 bases, with 14 bases spanning the gap. The CDR3 is 15 residues long. CDR3 coding DNA: TGTGCCAGCAGCCAAGATGAGACAGAAGGGCACACCATATATTTT. It specifies CASSQDETEGHTIYF.